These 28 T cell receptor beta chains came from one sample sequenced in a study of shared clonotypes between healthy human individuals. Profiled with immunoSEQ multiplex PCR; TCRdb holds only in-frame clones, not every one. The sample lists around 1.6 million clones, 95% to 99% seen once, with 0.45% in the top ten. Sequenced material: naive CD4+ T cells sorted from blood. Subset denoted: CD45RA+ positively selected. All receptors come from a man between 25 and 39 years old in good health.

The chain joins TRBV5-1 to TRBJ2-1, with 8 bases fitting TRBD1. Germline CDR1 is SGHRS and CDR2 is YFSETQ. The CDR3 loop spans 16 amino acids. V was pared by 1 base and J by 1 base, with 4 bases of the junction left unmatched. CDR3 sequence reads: CASSLPDRGSYNEQFF. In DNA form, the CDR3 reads TGCGCCAGCAGCTTGCCCGACAGGGGATCCTACAATGAGCAGTTCTTC.

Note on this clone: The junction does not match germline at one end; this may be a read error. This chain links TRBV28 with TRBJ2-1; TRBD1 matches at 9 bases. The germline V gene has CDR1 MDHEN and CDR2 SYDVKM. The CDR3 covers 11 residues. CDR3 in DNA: TGTGCCAGCAGTTCCCGGGACAGGGTGATCTTC. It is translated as CASSSRDRVIF.

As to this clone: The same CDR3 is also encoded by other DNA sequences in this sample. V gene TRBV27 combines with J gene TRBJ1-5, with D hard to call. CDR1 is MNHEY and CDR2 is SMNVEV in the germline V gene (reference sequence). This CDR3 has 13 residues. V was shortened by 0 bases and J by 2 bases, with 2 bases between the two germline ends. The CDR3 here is CASSLSRNQPQHF. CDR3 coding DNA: TGTGCCAGCAGTTTATCACGCAATCAGCCCCAGCATTTT.

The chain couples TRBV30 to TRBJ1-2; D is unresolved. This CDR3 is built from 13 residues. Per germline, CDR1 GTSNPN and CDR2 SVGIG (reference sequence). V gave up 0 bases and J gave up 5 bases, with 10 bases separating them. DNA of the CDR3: TGTGCCTGGAGTGTGACACTAGGGTATGGCTACACCTTC. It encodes CAWSVTLGYGYTF.

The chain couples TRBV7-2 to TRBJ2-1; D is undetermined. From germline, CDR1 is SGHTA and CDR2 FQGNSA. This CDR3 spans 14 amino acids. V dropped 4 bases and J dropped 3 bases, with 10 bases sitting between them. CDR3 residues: CASSSLGGYNEQFF. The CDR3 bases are TGTGCCAGCAGCTCCTTAGGTGGCTACAATGAGCAGTTCTTC. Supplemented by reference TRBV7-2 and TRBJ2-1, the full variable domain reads GAGVSQSPSNKVTEKGKDVELRCDPISGHTALYWYRQSLGQGLEFLIYFQGNSAPDKSGLPSDRFSAERTGGSVSTLTIQRTQQEDSAVYLCASSSLGGYNEQFFGPGTRLTVL.

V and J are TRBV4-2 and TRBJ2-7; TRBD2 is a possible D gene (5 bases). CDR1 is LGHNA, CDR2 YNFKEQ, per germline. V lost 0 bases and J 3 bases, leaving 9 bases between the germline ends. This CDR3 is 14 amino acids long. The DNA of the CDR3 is TGTGCCAGCAGCCAAGACCAGACTAACTACGAGCAGTACTTC. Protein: CASSQDQTNYEQYF.

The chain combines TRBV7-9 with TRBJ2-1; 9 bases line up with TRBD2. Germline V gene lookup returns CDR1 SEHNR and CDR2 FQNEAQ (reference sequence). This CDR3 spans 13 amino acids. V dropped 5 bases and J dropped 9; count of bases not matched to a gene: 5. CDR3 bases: TGTGCCAGCAGCCCCAGCGGGAGGCTTGAGCAGTTCTTC. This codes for CASSPSGRLEQFF.

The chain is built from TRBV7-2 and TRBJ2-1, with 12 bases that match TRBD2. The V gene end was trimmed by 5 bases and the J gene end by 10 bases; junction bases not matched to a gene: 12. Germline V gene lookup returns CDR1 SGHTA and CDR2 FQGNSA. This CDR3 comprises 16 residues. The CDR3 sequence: CASSVLAGGPLTEQFF. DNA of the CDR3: TGTGCCAGCAGCGTACTAGCGGGAGGACCCCTAACGGAGCAGTTCTTC.

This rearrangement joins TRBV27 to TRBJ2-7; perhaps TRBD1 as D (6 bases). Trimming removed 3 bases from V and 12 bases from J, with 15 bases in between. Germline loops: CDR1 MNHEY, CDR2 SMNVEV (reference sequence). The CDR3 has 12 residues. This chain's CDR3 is CASSFRTGHLYF. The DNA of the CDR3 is TGTGCCAGCAGTTTTCGCACGGGACACCTGTACTTC.

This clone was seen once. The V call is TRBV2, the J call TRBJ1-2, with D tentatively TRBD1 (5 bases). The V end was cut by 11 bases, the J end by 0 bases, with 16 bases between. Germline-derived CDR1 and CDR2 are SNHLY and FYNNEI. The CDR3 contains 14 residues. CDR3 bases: TGTGCCCGACCCCGGACAACTACTAACTATGGCTACACCTTC. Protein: CARPRTTTNYGYTF.

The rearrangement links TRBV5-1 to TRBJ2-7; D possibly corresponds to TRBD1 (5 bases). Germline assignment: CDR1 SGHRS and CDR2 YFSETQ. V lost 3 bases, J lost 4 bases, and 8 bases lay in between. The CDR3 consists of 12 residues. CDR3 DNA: TGCGCCAGCAGCTCAGGGTCATACGAGCAGTACTTC. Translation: CASSSGSYEQYF.

For the CDR3, the DNA is TGCGCCAGCAGCCCGCCCGTCTCCTACAATGAGCAGTTCTTC. Its translation: CASSPPVSYNEQFF. This rearrangement joins TRBV5-1 to TRBJ2-1; D not resolved. The ends were cut back, 4 bases at V and 0 bases at J, with 8 bases in the middle. Germline V gene sequence: CDR1 SGHRS, CDR2 YFSETQ. The CDR3 runs to 14 residues.

The CDR3 reads CSVGALDRVEETQYF. DNA of the CDR3: TGCAGCGTTGGGGCGTTGGACAGGGTCGAAGAGACCCAGTACTTC. The chain uses TRBV29-1 and TRBJ2-5; the match to TRBD1 covers 8 bases. Germline V gene lookup returns CDR1 SQVTM and CDR2 ANQGSEA. V shed 4 bases and J 3 bases; nucleotides not matched to a gene: 10. The CDR3 has 15 residues. Filled out from reference TRBV29-1 and TRBJ2-5, the complete variable domain reads SAVISQKPSRDICQRGTSLTIQCQVDSQVTMMFWYRQQPGQSLTLIATANQGSEATYESGFVIDKFPISRPNLTFSTLTVSNMSPEDSSIYLCSVGALDRVEETQYFGPGTRLLVL.

The CDR3 nucleotides read TGTGCCAGCAGCGGGCCCCCGGCCTACGAGCAGTACTTC. Its translation: CASSGPPAYEQYF. The rearrangement links TRBV11-3 to TRBJ2-7; D gene unclear. The CDR3 contains 13 residues. The germline V gene has CDR1 SGHNT and CDR2 YENEEA. Trimming left V 5 bases short and J 2 bases short, with 10 bases between. The full variable domain, rest sourced from reference TRBV11-3 and TRBJ2-7, is EAGVVQSPRYKIIEKKQPVAFWCNPISGHNTLYWYLQNLGQGPELLIRYENEEAVDDSQLPKDRFSAERLKGVDSTLKIQPAELGDSAVYLCASSGPPAYEQYFGPGTRLTVT.

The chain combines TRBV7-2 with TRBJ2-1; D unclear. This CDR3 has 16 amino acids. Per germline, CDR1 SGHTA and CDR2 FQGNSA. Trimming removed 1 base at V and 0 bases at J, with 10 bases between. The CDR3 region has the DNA TGTGCCAGCAGCTTAGATCCCCCAAGCTCCTACAATGAGCAGTTCTTC. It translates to CASSLDPPSSYNEQFF.

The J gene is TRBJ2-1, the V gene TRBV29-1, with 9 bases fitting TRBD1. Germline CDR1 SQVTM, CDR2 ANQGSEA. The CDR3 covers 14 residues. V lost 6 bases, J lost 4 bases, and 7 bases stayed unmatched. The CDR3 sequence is CSVAGGQGYNEQFF. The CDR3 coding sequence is TGCAGCGTGGCCGGTGGACAGGGGTACAATGAGCAGTTCTTC.

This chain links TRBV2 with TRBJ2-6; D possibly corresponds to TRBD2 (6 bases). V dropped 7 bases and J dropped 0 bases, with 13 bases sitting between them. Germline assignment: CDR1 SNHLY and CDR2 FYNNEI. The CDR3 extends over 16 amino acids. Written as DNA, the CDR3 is TGTGCCAGCACCAGGGACTCGAGCTCTGGGGCCAACGTCCTGACTTTC. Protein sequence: CASTRDSSSGANVLTF. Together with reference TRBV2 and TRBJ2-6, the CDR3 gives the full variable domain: EPEVTQTPSHQVTQMGQEVILRCVPISNHLYFYWYRQILGQKVEFLVSFYNNEISEKSEIFDDQFSVERPDGSNFTLKIRSTKLEDSAMYFCASTRDSSSGANVLTFGAGSRLTVL.

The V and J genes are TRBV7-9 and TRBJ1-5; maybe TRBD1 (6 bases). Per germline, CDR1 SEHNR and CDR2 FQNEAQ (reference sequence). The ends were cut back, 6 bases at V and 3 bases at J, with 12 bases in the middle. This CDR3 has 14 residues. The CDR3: CASSHQGTNQPQHF. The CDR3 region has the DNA TGTGCCAGCAGTCACCAGGGGACCAATCAGCCCCAGCATTTT.

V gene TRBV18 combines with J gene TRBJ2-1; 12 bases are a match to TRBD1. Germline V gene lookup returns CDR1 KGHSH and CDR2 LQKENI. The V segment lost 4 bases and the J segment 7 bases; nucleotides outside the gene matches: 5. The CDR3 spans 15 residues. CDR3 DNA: TGTGCCAGCTCACGGGACAGGGGGCTTTCAAATGAGCAGTTCTTC. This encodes CASSRDRGLSNEQFF.

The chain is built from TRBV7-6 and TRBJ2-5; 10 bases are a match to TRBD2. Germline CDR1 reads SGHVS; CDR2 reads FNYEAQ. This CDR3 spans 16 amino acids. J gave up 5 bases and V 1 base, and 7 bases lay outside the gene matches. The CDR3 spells CASSLVPSGRGETQYF. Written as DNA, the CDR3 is TGTGCCAGCAGCTTAGTGCCGAGCGGGAGGGGGGAGACCCAGTACTTC.

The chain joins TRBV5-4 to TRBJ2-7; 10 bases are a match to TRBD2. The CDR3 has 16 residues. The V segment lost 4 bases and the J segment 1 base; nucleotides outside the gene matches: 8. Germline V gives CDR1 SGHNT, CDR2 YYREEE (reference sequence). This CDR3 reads CASSRDSGRPSYEQYF. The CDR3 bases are TGTGCCAGCAGCCGTGATAGCGGGAGGCCGTCCTACGAGCAGTACTTC.

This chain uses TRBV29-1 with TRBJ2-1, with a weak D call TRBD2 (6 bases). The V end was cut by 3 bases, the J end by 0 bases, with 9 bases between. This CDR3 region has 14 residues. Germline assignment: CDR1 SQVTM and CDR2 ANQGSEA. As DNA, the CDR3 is TGCAGCGTTGAGACGGGAGTCTCCTACAATGAGCAGTTCTTC. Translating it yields CSVETGVSYNEQFF.

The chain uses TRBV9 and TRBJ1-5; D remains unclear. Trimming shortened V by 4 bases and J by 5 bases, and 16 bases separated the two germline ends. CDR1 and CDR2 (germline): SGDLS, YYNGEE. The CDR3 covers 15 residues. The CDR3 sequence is CASSPSEGSDQPQHF. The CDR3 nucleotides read TGTGCCAGCAGCCCGAGTGAAGGGTCGGATCAGCCCCAGCATTTT.

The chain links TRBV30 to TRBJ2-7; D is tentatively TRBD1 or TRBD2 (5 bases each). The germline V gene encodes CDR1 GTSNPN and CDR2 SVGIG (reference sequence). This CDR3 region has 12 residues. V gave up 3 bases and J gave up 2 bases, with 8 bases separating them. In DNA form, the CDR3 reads TGTGCCTGGAGGATGGGACCCTACGAGCAGTACTTC. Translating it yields CAWRMGPYEQYF.

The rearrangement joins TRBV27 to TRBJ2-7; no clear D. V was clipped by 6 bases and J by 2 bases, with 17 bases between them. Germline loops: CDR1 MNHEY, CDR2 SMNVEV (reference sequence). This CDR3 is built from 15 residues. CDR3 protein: CASSLTRIPPYEQYF. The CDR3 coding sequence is TGTGCCAGCAGCCTTACAAGGATTCCTCCCTACGAGCAGTACTTC.

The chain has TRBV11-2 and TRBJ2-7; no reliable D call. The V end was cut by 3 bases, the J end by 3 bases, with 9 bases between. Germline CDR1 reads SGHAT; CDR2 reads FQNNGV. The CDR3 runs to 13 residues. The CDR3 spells CASSFAVYYEQYF. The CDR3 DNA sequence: TGTGCCAGCAGCTTTGCGGTCTACTACGAGCAGTACTTC.

CDR3 sequence (DNA): TGTGCCAGCAGCGTGAATCAGGGAATCTATGAAGCTTTCTTT. Amino acids: CASSVNQGIYEAFF. V usage is TRBV7-9 and J usage is TRBJ1-1; D might be TRBD1 (5 bases). Between the trimmed V and J ends, which lost 5 bases and 7 bases, there was a span of 17 bases. Germline lookup yields CDR1 SEHNR and CDR2 FQNEAQ (reference sequence). The CDR3 spans 14 residues.

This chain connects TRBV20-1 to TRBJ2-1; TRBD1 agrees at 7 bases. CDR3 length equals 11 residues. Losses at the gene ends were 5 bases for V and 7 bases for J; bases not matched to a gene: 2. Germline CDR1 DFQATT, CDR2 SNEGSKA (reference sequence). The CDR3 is CSAAQGNEQFF. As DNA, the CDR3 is TGCAGTGCTGCACAGGGGAATGAGCAGTTCTTC.